Each of the 3 T cell receptor beta chains below was sequenced from the same sample in a study of T cell responses to AZD1222 COVID-19 vaccine. Libraries were prepared by immunoSEQ multiplex PCR; TCRdb keeps only in-frame clonotypes and omits some of them. This table holds 120,000 to 150,000 clones, 85% to 95% found once. The starting material was peripheral blood, obtained on day 0 of MenACWY control vaccination. All receptors come from an adult in good health.

The chain combines TRBV7-2 with TRBJ1-6; D ambiguous. Germline V gene sequence: CDR1 SGHTA, CDR2 FQGNSA. Trimming shortened V by 0 bases and J by 1 base, and 4 bases separated the two germline ends. CDR3 size: 15 residues. The CDR3 region has the DNA TGTGCCAGCAGCTTAGCAGAATCCTATAATTCACCCCTCCACTTT. Translating it yields CASSLAESYNSPLHF.

The rearrangement links TRBV5-5 to TRBJ1-4; TRBD1 is a possible D gene (5 bases). CDR1 is SGHKS and CDR2 is YYEKEE in the germline V gene (reference sequence). This CDR3 is 17 amino acids long. Trimming removed 1 base from V and 6 bases from J, with 19 bases in between. CDR3 loop: CASSLPTGPPGYEKLFF. Written as DNA, the CDR3 is TGTGCCAGCAGCTTGCCTACCGGACCTCCAGGGTATGAAAAACTGTTTTTT.

The chain uses TRBV7-2 and TRBJ2-3, with 7 bases matching TRBD2. This CDR3 is 13 amino acids long. V lost 1 base and J lost 10; bases outside the gene matches: 5. Germline loops: CDR1 SGHTA, CDR2 FQGNSA. The CDR3 nucleotides read TGTGCCAGCAGCTTAGAGGTAGCGGGCGCGCAGTATTTT. Amino acid sequence: CASSLEVAGAQYF.